These 24 T cell receptor beta chains share one sample of origin, sequenced in a study of shared clonotypes between healthy human individuals. The table came from immunoSEQ multiplex PCR; TCRdb's copy has only in-frame clones and leaves some out. The table has 2 million or so clones, approximately 95% seen once; the top ten hold more than 0.1%. The sequenced material came from naive CD4+ T cells sorted from blood. The sample's subset: CD45RA+ positively selected. The receptors originated from a man between 18 and 29 years old in good health.

The V and J genes are TRBV6-5 and TRBJ2-1; D may match TRBD1 or TRBD2 (5 bases each). The V end was cut by 4 bases, the J end by 5 bases, with 18 bases between. The germline V gene has CDR1 MNHEY and CDR2 SVGAGI. The CDR3 sequence is 16 residues long. The DNA of the CDR3 is TGTGCCAGCAGTTCCAAGACACAGTGGGGACACAATGAGCAGTTCTTC. Its translation: CASSSKTQWGHNEQFF.

The chain carries TRBV6-5 and TRBJ2-5, with 8 bases that match TRBD1. V shed 4 bases, J shed 1 base, and the junction held 8 bases outside the gene matches. This CDR3 region has 16 residues. Germline CDR1 MNHEY, CDR2 SVGAGI. This CDR3 reads CASSLYGGTGQETQYF. Here the CDR3 DNA reads TGTGCCAGCAGTTTATATGGGGGGACAGGCCAAGAGACCCAGTACTTC.

This clone came up once. Other nucleotide sequences in the sample specify the same CDR3. The V and J genes are TRBV5-5 and TRBJ2-1; 11 nucleotides match TRBD2. CDR1 and CDR2 from the germline V gene are SGHKS and YYEKEE (reference sequence). The CDR3 spans 15 residues. V gave up 3 bases and J gave up 2 bases; unmatched junction bases: 1. The CDR3 DNA is TGTGCCAGCAGCTCGGGACTAGCGGCCTACAATGAGCAGTTCTTC. Amino acid sequence: CASSSGLAAYNEQFF.

The chain has TRBV5-1 and TRBJ1-2; D is perhaps TRBD1 (5 bases). CDR3 size: 16 residues. Deletions cut 4 bases from V and 6 bases from J, with 22 bases between. CDR1 SGHRS and CDR2 YFSETQ come from the germline V gene. CDR3 in amino acids: CASSIDTPAGQHGYTF. CDR3 in DNA: TGCGCCAGCAGCATAGATACTCCGGCAGGGCAGCATGGCTACACCTTC.

The rearrangement uses TRBV9 and TRBJ1-2; D is undetermined. Germline CDR1 is SGDLS and CDR2 is YYNGEE. Trimming left V 0 bases short and J 5 bases short, with 11 bases between. The CDR3 covers 14 residues. The CDR3 loop reads CASSVGEALYGYTF. DNA for the CDR3: TGTGCCAGCAGCGTAGGGGAGGCCTTATATGGCTACACCTTC.

The J gene is TRBJ1-6, the V gene TRBV6-5; D possibly corresponds to TRBD1 (5 bases). Germline-derived CDR1 and CDR2 are MNHEY and SVGAGI. The V and J ends lost 4 bases and 7 bases respectively, with 14 bases between them. This CDR3 is 15 amino acids long. The CDR3 sequence is CASSLGTARNSPLHF. The DNA of the CDR3 is TGTGCCAGCAGTTTGGGGACCGCGCGAAATTCACCCCTCCACTTT.

The chain joins TRBV6-5 to TRBJ2-1, with TRBD2 identical over 8 bases. After removal of 7 bases from V and 15 bases from J, the junction contained 17 bases not matched to a gene. The germline V gene has CDR1 MNHEY and CDR2 SVGAGI. This CDR3 comprises 14 residues. The CDR3 DNA is TGTGCCAGCACCCCGGTTAGTAGCGGGGCCCTTCGGTTCTTC. Translating gives CASTPVSSGALRFF.

This clone has only a few counts. This chain links TRBV7-9 with TRBJ1-3, with 10 bases identical to TRBD1. The junction had 3 bases not matched to a gene; V was cut back by 4 bases and J by 0 bases. CDR1 is SEHNR, CDR2 FQNEAQ, per germline (reference sequence). This CDR3 region has 16 residues. CDR3 coding DNA: TGTGCCAGCAGCTCGGGACAGGGGACCTCTGGAAACACCATATATTTT. Its translation is CASSSGQGTSGNTIYF.

This sequence joins TRBV10-2 and TRBJ1-2, with TRBD1 identical over 9 bases. The CDR3 consists of 14 residues. Per germline, CDR1 WSHSY and CDR2 SAAADI. The trim removed 6 bases at V and 4 bases at J, leaving 6 bases unmatched. DNA of the CDR3: TGCGCCAGCAGCCCTGGACAGGGGACCTATGGCTACACCTTC. It translates to CASSPGQGTYGYTF.

The sample holds one count of this clone. The genes are TRBV9 and TRBJ1-4, with D tentatively TRBD1 (5 bases). Germline CDR1 SGDLS, CDR2 YYNGEE. The length of the CDR3 is 17 residues. Trimming took 0 bases from V and 0 from J, leaving 12 bases between them. CDR3 nucleotide sequence: TGTGCCAGCAGCGTAGTGGGACGAACTGCAACTAATGAAAAACTGTTTTTT. It specifies CASSVVGRTATNEKLFF.

This clone was counted once. This rearrangement joins TRBV19 to TRBJ1-1, with TRBD1 matching 9 bases. V lost 5 bases to trimming and J lost 1 base; unmatched junction nucleotides: 5. CDR1 and CDR2 (germline): LNHDA, SQIVND (reference sequence). The CDR3 totals 15 residues. CDR3 loop: CASSRPDRGNTEAFF. DNA of the CDR3: TGTGCCAGTAGTCGACCGGACAGGGGGAACACTGAAGCTTTCTTT.

This clone was seen a single time. This chain links TRBV5-1 with TRBJ2-1, with D maybe TRBD1 (5 bases). V lost 6 bases to trimming and J lost 5 bases, with 21 bases between them. Germline V gene sequence: CDR1 SGHRS, CDR2 YFSETQ. This CDR3 has 16 amino acids. The CDR3 reads CASNPAVDRGNNEQFF. The CDR3 DNA sequence: TGCGCCAGCAACCCGGCTGTCGATAGGGGCAACAATGAGCAGTTCTTC.

J is TRBJ1-2 and V is TRBV5-5; no clear D. The CDR3 spans 17 residues. V was cut by 0 bases and J by 0 bases, with 15 bases left in between. The V gene's germline CDR1 is SGHKS and CDR2 YYEKEE (reference sequence). The CDR3: CASSLGWPAYPNYGYTF. The CDR3 region has the DNA TGTGCCAGCAGCTTGGGCTGGCCAGCTTATCCTAACTATGGCTACACCTTC.

A word on this clone: The sample contains more than one DNA sequence encoding this CDR3. This chain links TRBV5-1 with TRBJ2-3; either TRBD1 or TRBD2 may supply D (5 bases each). Looked up from germline, CDR1 is SGHRS and CDR2 is YFSETQ. The CDR3 runs 15 residues. V was cut by 0 bases and J by 0 bases, with 8 bases left in between. The CDR3 region has the DNA TGCGCCAGCAGCTTGGGGGGCGGGAGCACAGATACGCAGTATTTT. It is translated as CASSLGGGSTDTQYF. Full variable domain (outside the CDR3, taken from reference TRBV5-1 and TRBJ2-3): KAGVTQTPRYLIKTRGQQVTLSCSPISGHRSVSWYQQTPGQGLQFLFEYFSETQRNKGNFPGRFSGRQFSNSRSEMNVSTLELGDSALYLCASSLGGGSTDTQYFGPGTRLTVL.

J is TRBJ2-7 and V is TRBV7-9, with 9 bases aligning to TRBD1. This CDR3 has 15 residues. Per the germline V gene, CDR1 is SEHNR and CDR2 is FQNEAQ (reference sequence). V was pared by 4 bases and J by 2 bases, with 6 bases of the junction left unmatched. CDR3 amino acids: CASSWGQGPPYEQYF. As DNA, the CDR3 is TGTGCCAGCAGCTGGGGACAGGGTCCCCCCTACGAGCAGTACTTC.

The chain couples TRBV5-4 to TRBJ1-6, with D unresolved. CDR1 and CDR2 (germline): SGHNT, YYREEE (reference sequence). The CDR3 loop spans 13 amino acids. V was pared by 4 bases and J by 6 bases, with 8 bases between. The CDR3 reads CASSLVINSPLHF. The CDR3 DNA reads as TGTGCCAGCAGCCTAGTGATTAATTCACCCCTCCACTTT.

J is TRBJ2-2 and V is TRBV6-5, with unresolved D. Between the trimmed V and J ends, which lost 6 bases and 4 bases, there was a span of 15 bases. There are 15 residues in the CDR3. The germline V gene has CDR1 MNHEY and CDR2 SVGAGI. Written as DNA, the CDR3 is TGTGCCAGCAGCCTAGACCCCCGAGGCACCGGGGAGCTGTTTTTT. Its translation is CASSLDPRGTGELFF.

This clone was observed once. The rearrangement links TRBV2 to TRBJ1-6; D possibly corresponds to TRBD1 (6 bases). V was pared by 6 bases and J by 7 bases, with 16 bases between. Germline CDR1 reads SNHLY; CDR2 reads FYNNEI. The CDR3 has 15 amino acids. The CDR3 spells CASRVQGNGNSPLHF. DNA of the CDR3: TGTGCCAGCAGGGTACAGGGAAACGGGAATTCACCCCTCCACTTT.

In DNA form, the CDR3 reads TGTGCCAGCAATTGGGGGGGTCCAGATACGCAGTATTTT. Translation: CASNWGGPDTQYF. V is TRBV2 and J is TRBJ2-3; 7 nucleotides match TRBD2. The CDR3 runs to 13 residues. Germline V lookup: CDR1 SNHLY, CDR2 FYNNEI. J lost 4 bases, V lost 7 bases, and 5 bases had no gene match. Full variable domain (rest looked up from reference TRBV2 and TRBJ2-3): EPEVTQTPSHQVTQMGQEVILRCVPISNHLYFYWYRQILGQKVEFLVSFYNNEISEKSEIFDDQFSVERPDGSNFTLKIRSTKLEDSAMYFCASNWGGPDTQYFGPGTRLTVL.

The chain has TRBV5-3 and TRBJ1-5; 10 positions agree with TRBD1. TRBV5-3 is annotated as an ORF whose role is uncertain. V shed 4 bases, J shed 5 bases, and the junction held 3 bases outside the gene matches. CDR3 length: 14 amino acids. CDR3 in DNA: TGTGCCAGAAGCAAAGACAGGGGGCATCAGCCCCAGCATTTT. Its translation: CARSKDRGHQPQHF.

This rearrangement joins TRBV10-3 to TRBJ1-1; D gene ambiguous. Trimming left V 4 bases short and J 1 base short, with 4 bases between. The germline gives CDR1 ENHRY, CDR2 SYGVKD. The CDR3 totals 12 residues. CDR3 in amino acids: CAISVANTEAFF. The CDR3 coding sequence is TGTGCCATCAGTGTTGCGAACACTGAAGCTTTCTTT.

V and J are TRBV6-1 and TRBJ1-5, with D possibly being TRBD1 (5 bases). V lost 7 bases to trimming and J lost 6 bases, with 13 bases between them. The germline V gene encodes CDR1 MNHNS and CDR2 SASEGT. The CDR3 runs to 13 residues. CDR3 DNA sequence: TGTGCCAGCACAAGACAGTCCGGTCAGCCCCAGCATTTT. Translating gives CASTRQSGQPQHF.

Worth noting for this clone: Other DNA variants within this sample encode the same CDR3. The chain employs TRBV4-1 and TRBJ2-5; D unclear. Germline loops: CDR1 MGHRA, CDR2 YSYEKL. The CDR3 contains 13 residues. V lost 1 base and J 2 bases, leaving 5 bases between the germline ends. The DNA for the CDR3 is TGCGCCAGCAGCCAAGGAATACAAGAGACCCAGTACTTC. Translated: CASSQGIQETQYF.

This chain links TRBV10-3 with TRBJ1-5; possible D gene TRBD1, 5 bases. The germline V and J ends were trimmed by 0 bases and 4 bases, with 10 bases remaining between them. Germline V lookup: CDR1 ENHRY, CDR2 SYGVKD. The CDR3 sequence is 15 residues long. The CDR3 sequence is CAISESDSPNQPQHF. The CDR3 DNA reads TGTGCCATCAGTGAGTCTGACAGTCCGAATCAGCCCCAGCATTTT.